This T cell receptor (beta chain) appears in the sequencing data of a study of blood T cell repertoires in COVID-19 (TCRdb year 2020). Turning to the overall study: Samples covering the acute and convalescent phases of COVID-19 were provided by collaborators in the United States, Italy and Spain. The material from the prospective study consisted of cDNA or gDNA derived from T cells, B-cell-depleted T cells, or PBMCs. Deeply sampled blood TCRbeta repertoires from subjects exposed to, actively infected with, or recovered from COVID-19 were included in the dataset. A freely available public database, intended as a resource for researchers studying the immune response to SARS-CoV-2, is where the repertoires were released. Samples were obtained from the ongoing ImmuneRACE study (first 160 participants) and from 950 to 1,500 subjects provided by 6 global collaborators. A de-identified subject ID, COVID-19 status, age in years and sex were almost always included in the sample metadata. HLA class I and class II types, where available, came from metadata supplied by the sample provider rather than from assay-based typing. General study outcomes and caveats: Clinical and demographic metadata were provided uncurated, with the amount varying by source and participant.

Trimming removed 0 bases from V and 5 bases from J, leaving 13 bases between the germline ends. From the cysteine up to the phenylalanine, the CDR3 has a length of 16 residues. The DNA shown is the 48-base CDR3, in frame from base 1. CDR1 LNHDA and CDR2 SQIVND were looked up in the germline V gene (reference sequence). Comments on this clone: Which antigen it targets is not known. No base quality values were provided; no much bigger clone lies one nucleotide off.

TCRbeta CDR3 regions were amplified from genomic DNA using the immunoSEQ Assay, a bias-controlled multiplex PCR. As for the authors' bioinformatics: Nucleated cell counts per sample were estimated from amplification of reference gene primers within the assay. To quantify the absolute abundance of each unique TCRbeta CDR3 rearrangement, sequence reads were collapsed and filtered. For each sample, productive Simpson clonality was calculated by taking the square root of Simpson's diversity index across productive rearrangements. This is the immuneACCESS table as TCRdb keeps it, with only in-frame sequences that have V and J called. A part of the clones is gone; compared with another copy, unresolved V genes explain less than half, and the rest is unexplained. From that table come the V and J calls and clone size; the DNA was used to work out D and trimming. The sample contains fewer than 200,000 clones, over 70% of them found a single time. About a tenth of the sample comes from the top ten.

Collaborating institutions collected whole blood in K2EDTA tubes following their own protocols. Collaborator samples were shipped for TCRbeta analysis as frozen whole blood, isolated PBMCs, or DNA extracted from either sample type. The chain is assembled from TRBV19 and TRBJ2-2; matching of 5 bases hints at TRBD1 as the D gene. This TCR came from a woman aged 80 or older with active or convalescent COVID-19. The specimen sequenced was peripheral blood. The nucleotide sequence reads TGTGCCAGTAGTATAGACCAGGGCAGGGTTACCGGGGAGCTGTTTTTT. This yields the protein CASSIDQGRVTGELFF.